These 32 T cell receptor beta chains came from one sample sequenced in a study of early T cells in non-severe SARS-CoV-2 infection. MiXCR, run by TCRdb on the 5' RACE reads, gives a single entry per CDR3 protein. The sample consists of about 40,000 distinct CDR3 sequences, approximately 4.8% of them appearing once. Sequencing was carried out using whole blood. These TCRs come from an adult who was a healthcare worker with PCR-confirmed SARS-CoV-2 infection or an uninfected control (not recorded which).

The sample holds a few counts of this clonotype. V gene TRBV20-1 combines with J gene TRBJ2-3; D unclear. This CDR3 has 14 residues. The ends were cut back, 3 bases at V and 9 bases at J, with 19 bases in the middle. Germline V lookup: CDR1 DFQATT, CDR2 SNEGSKA (reference sequence). CDR3 amino acids: CSASSTAKRGTQYF. CDR3 in DNA: TGCAGTGCTAGCTCGACGGCTAAACGTGGGACGCAGTATTTT.

This clonotype was picked up many times. J is TRBJ2-2 and V is TRBV18; no definite D call. V was shortened by 0 bases and J by 4 bases, with 9 bases between the two germline ends. Germline V lookup: CDR1 KGHSH, CDR2 LQKENI. The CDR3 extends over 15 amino acids. The CDR3 protein is CASSPPARVTGELFF. CDR3 DNA sequence: TGTGCCAGCTCACCACCCGCTCGGGTCACCGGGGAGCTGTTTTTT.

This clonotype showed up many times. The CDR3 protein is CASSLAYRREQYF. CDR3 coding DNA: TGCGCCAGCAGCTTGGCCTATCGGCGGGAGCAGTACTTC. The V and J genes are TRBV5-1 and TRBJ2-7; D remains ambiguous. The CDR3 runs 13 residues. Germline V gene lookup returns CDR1 SGHRS and CDR2 YFSETQ. Trimming stripped 0 bases from V and 7 bases from J, with 11 bases between.

This clonotype is termed medium-sized. V and J are TRBV7-9 and TRBJ2-6; D gene uncertain. CDR1 is SEHNR, CDR2 FQNEAQ, per germline (reference sequence). The ends were cut back, 5 bases at V and 3 bases at J, with 8 bases in the middle. CDR3 length equals 14 residues. The CDR3 spells CASSPVDGANVLTF. The CDR3 DNA is TGTGCCAGCAGCCCCGTCGATGGGGCCAACGTCCTGACTTTC.

In this sample, this clonotype turned up a few times. The rearrangement joins TRBV20-1 to TRBJ1-5; unclear D gene. CDR3 length equals 15 residues. Trimming stripped 0 bases from V and 5 bases from J, with 14 bases between. CDR1 and CDR2 (germline): DFQATT, SNEGSKA (reference sequence). CDR3 DNA: TGCAGTGCTAGAGATATCGCGCAGGATTATCAGCCCCAGCATTTT. It encodes CSARDIAQDYQPQHF.

V usage is TRBV2 and J usage is TRBJ2-1, with 12 nucleotides matching TRBD2. In germline, CDR1 is SNHLY, CDR2 FYNNEI. J gave up 8 bases and V 6 bases, and 5 bases lay outside the gene matches. The CDR3 sequence is 14 residues long. CDR3 loop: CASRGLAGFDEQFF. The DNA for the CDR3 is TGTGCCAGCAGGGGACTAGCGGGCTTTGATGAGCAGTTCTTC.

This sequence joins TRBV12-3 or TRBV12-4 and TRBJ1-3; 9 nucleotides align to TRBD1. V gave up 5 bases and J gave up 4 bases; unmatched junction bases: 6. CDR3 size: 15 residues. The CDR3 region has the DNA TGTGCCAGCAGTCCCGACAGGGGGTCCGGAAACACCATATATTTT. Translating gives CASSPDRGSGNTIYF.

There are many counts of this clonotype. This sequence joins TRBV10-3 and TRBJ2-1; the match to TRBD2 covers 9 bases. Looked up from germline, CDR1 is ENHRY and CDR2 is SYGVKD. This CDR3 comprises 13 residues. V gave up 2 bases and J gave up 13 bases; unmatched junction bases: 6. CDR3 nucleotide sequence: TGTGCCATCAGTGAGGAGCGGGAGGCCTCACAGTTCTTC. Amino acids: CAISEEREASQFF.

In its sample, this clonotype was seen many times. The chain has TRBV5-5 and TRBJ2-1, with D perhaps TRBD1 (5 bases). V lost 0 bases and J lost 6, with 10 bases in between. The CDR3 runs 14 residues. The germline V gene encodes CDR1 SGHKS and CDR2 YYEKEE (reference sequence). CDR3 sequence: CASSLGGFSNEQFF. CDR3 sequence (DNA): TGTGCCAGCAGCTTGGGGGGCTTTAGCAATGAGCAGTTCTTC. The full variable domain, its missing parts supplied by reference TRBV5-5 and TRBJ2-1, is DAGVTQSPTHLIKTRGQQVTLRCSPISGHKSVSWYQQVLGQGPQFIFQYYEKEERGRGNFPDRFSARQFPNYSSELNVNALLLGDSALYLCASSLGGFSNEQFFGPGTRLTVL.

In its sample, this clonotype was seen many times. The genes are TRBV7-3 and TRBJ2-1; 8 positions agree with TRBD2. V lost 2 bases and J lost 7; bases outside the gene matches: 7. The CDR3 consists of 15 residues. The germline V gene has CDR1 SGHTA and CDR2 FQGTGA. CDR3 amino acids: CASSLGTRGANEQFF. CDR3 nucleotides: TGTGCCAGCAGCTTAGGGACTAGGGGAGCGAATGAGCAGTTCTTC.

This clonotype has just a few counts. The chain uses TRBV5-1 and TRBJ2-5; no firm D call. Germline V lookup: CDR1 SGHRS, CDR2 YFSETQ. The CDR3 loop spans 14 amino acids. Trimming left V 4 bases short and J 2 bases short, with 12 bases between. CDR3 in DNA: TGCGCCAGCAGCCCCATGGACGGTCAAGAGACCCAGTACTTC. Translated, it gives CASSPMDGQETQYF.

The rearrangement joins TRBV7-2 to TRBJ2-7, with 8 bases aligning to TRBD2. Germline trimming cut 4 bases from V and 4 bases from J; bases unmatched to any gene: 6. The CDR3 extends over 14 amino acids. Germline CDR1 reads SGHTA; CDR2 reads FQGNSA. The CDR3 spells CASSSAGTSYEQYF. CDR3 in DNA: TGTGCCAGCAGCTCGGCCGGGACTAGTTACGAGCAGTACTTC.

This clonotype was observed at least ten times. The chain recombines TRBV12-3 or TRBV12-4 with TRBJ1-4; a possible D gene is TRBD1 (5 bases). This CDR3 has 14 residues. Trimming left V 3 bases short and J 7 bases short, with 12 bases between. The CDR3 region is CASSFNMGPEKLFF. The CDR3 DNA sequence: TGTGCCAGCAGTTTCAACATGGGGCCTGAAAAACTGTTTTTT.

This clonotype was seen repeatedly, ten times or more. This chain's CDR3 is CASSELVSYEQYF. The CDR3 DNA is TGTGCCAGCAGTGAGTTGGTCTCCTACGAGCAGTACTTC. V is TRBV2 and J is TRBJ2-7; the D is unclear. CDR3 length: 13 residues. The V end lost 3 bases, the J end lost 0 bases, and 6 bases lay between the germline ends. The germline V gene has CDR1 SNHLY and CDR2 FYNNEI.

This clonotype occurred many times. This sequence joins TRBV6-6 and TRBJ2-7; D remains ambiguous. Per the germline V gene, CDR1 is MNHNY and CDR2 is SVGAGI (reference sequence). Between the trimmed V and J ends, which lost 1 base and 3 bases, there was a span of 1 base. The CDR3 contains 11 residues. CDR3 in amino acids: CASSYYYEQYF. CDR3 in DNA: TGTGCCAGCAGTTACTACTACGAGCAGTACTTC.

This clonotype was recorded many times. The rearrangement links TRBV12-3 or TRBV12-4 to TRBJ2-7; TRBD2 is a possible D gene (5 bases). The V end was cut by 7 bases, the J end by 3 bases, with 16 bases between. The CDR3 sequence is 14 residues long. The CDR3 protein is CASNLDGEIYEQYF. CDR3 bases: TGTGCCAGCAACCTAGACGGGGAAATCTACGAGCAGTACTTC.

A few counts support this clonotype. This chain connects TRBV10-3 to TRBJ2-6; TRBD1 is a possible D gene (5 bases). The V gene lost 5 bases and the J gene lost 4 bases, with 12 bases spanning the gap. The CDR3 covers 15 residues. Germline values: CDR1 ENHRY, CDR2 SYGVKD. The CDR3 is CAISHQGSGANVLTF. Written as DNA, the CDR3 is TGTGCCATCAGTCACCAGGGATCGGGGGCCAACGTCCTGACTTTC.

This clonotype was observed many times. The chain is built from TRBV28 and TRBJ2-1; TRBD2 agrees at 7 bases. This CDR3 is built from 16 residues. The V and J ends lost 3 bases and 8 bases, in that order; junction bases with no gene match: 13. Germline V gene data show CDR1 as MDHEN and CDR2 as SYDVKM. The CDR3 coding sequence is TGTGCCAGCAGTTTTGTAATGCGCGGGAGTAAGGATGAGCAGTTCTTC. It yields the protein CASSFVMRGSKDEQFF.

This clonotype has a count of ten or more. DNA for the CDR3: TGTGCCAGCAGCTTGGACTATAATTCACCCCTCCACTTT. Its translation: CASSLDYNSPLHF. The gene calls are TRBV7-3 and TRBJ1-6; D remains unclear. The CDR3 covers 13 residues. Germline V CDR1 and CDR2: SGHTA, FQGTGA. V was trimmed by 3 bases and J by 3 bases, leaving 3 bases between them.

This clonotype was detected many times. V and J are TRBV11-1 and TRBJ2-6; D remains ambiguous. Trimming cost V 3 bases and J 0 bases, with 6 bases left between them. The V gene's germline CDR1 is SGHAT and CDR2 FQDESV (reference sequence). This CDR3 contains 15 residues. CDR3 sequence reads: CASSFSRSGANVLTF. In nucleotides, the CDR3 is TGTGCCAGCAGCTTCAGCCGCTCTGGGGCCAACGTCCTGACTTTC.

The V call is TRBV20-1, the J call TRBJ2-5, with 7 bases lining up with TRBD2. J gave up 0 bases and V 3 bases, and 7 bases lay outside the gene matches. Germline V CDR1 and CDR2: DFQATT, SNEGSKA (reference sequence). This CDR3 spans 15 amino acids. For the CDR3, the DNA is TGCAGTGCTAGTATTCGCGGGAGCTACCAAGAGACCCAGTACTTC. Translated, it gives CSASIRGSYQETQYF.

This clonotype appeared many times. V is TRBV12-2 and J is TRBJ2-3. TRBV12-2 is a pseudogene segment. This CDR3 spans 9 amino acids. CDR3 amino acids: CASRLTQYF. The CDR3 DNA reads TGTGCAAGTCGCTTAACGCAGTATTTT.

Only a few counts were recorded for this clonotype. This chain joins TRBV5-1 and TRBJ2-7; D might be TRBD1 (5 bases). Germline V gives CDR1 SGHRS, CDR2 YFSETQ. Trimming took 5 bases from V and 1 from J, leaving 13 bases between them. This CDR3 has 14 amino acids. In DNA form, the CDR3 reads TGCGCCAGCAGGGTGACAGCTGCATCCTACGAGCAGTACTTC. Amino acids: CASRVTAASYEQYF.

The V gene is TRBV7-9, the J gene TRBJ1-4; 8 nucleotides match TRBD1. Looked up from germline, CDR1 is SEHNR and CDR2 is FQNEAQ (reference sequence). With 3 bases clipped from V and 2 bases from J, the junction kept 2 bases outside the gene matches. CDR3 size: 15 residues. CDR3 in DNA: TGTGCCAGCAGCTTCGCAGGGGGCACTAATGAAAAACTGTTTTTT. It yields the protein CASSFAGGTNEKLFF.

This clonotype has just a few counts. The V call is TRBV12-3 or TRBV12-4, the J call TRBJ1-5; the D gene is possibly TRBD1 (5 bases). The CDR3 has 14 amino acids. V lost 2 bases and J lost 1, with 6 bases in between. Here the CDR3 reads CASSLRDSNQPQHF. CDR3 coding DNA: TGTGCCAGCAGTTTACGGGACAGCAATCAGCCCCAGCATTTT.

The sample holds many counts of this clonotype. The rearrangement uses TRBV7-2 and TRBJ2-5, with 8 bases fitting TRBD2. The germline V gene encodes CDR1 SGHTA and CDR2 FQGNSA. The CDR3 loop spans 16 amino acids. V shed 0 bases, J shed 5 bases, and the junction held 8 bases outside the gene matches. The CDR3 sequence is CASSLAGTSRWETQYF. Written as DNA, the CDR3 is TGTGCCAGCAGCTTAGCCGGGACTAGTCGGTGGGAGACCCAGTACTTC.

The CDR3 coding sequence is TGTGCCAGCAGCTTAGGGTGGCGGTCTAGCACAGATACGCAGTATTTT. Protein product: CASSLGWRSSTDTQYF. The chain combines TRBV7-2 with TRBJ2-3; D unclear. The CDR3 runs 16 residues. V was clipped by 1 base and J by 0 bases, with 11 bases between them. CDR1 is SGHTA, CDR2 FQGNSA, per germline.

A few counts support this clonotype. The rearrangement uses TRBV2 and TRBJ2-7, with D unresolved. This CDR3 has 14 amino acids. Trimming took 4 bases from V and 7 from J, leaving 17 bases between them. Germline V gene data show CDR1 as SNHLY and CDR2 as FYNNEI. CDR3 protein: CASSAAGGIGEQYF. CDR3 sequence (DNA): TGTGCCAGCAGTGCGGCAGGTGGGATAGGGGAGCAGTACTTC.

This clonotype has ten or more counts. V gene TRBV12-2 combines with J gene TRBJ1-1; the table's D call, TRBD1, has no DNA check behind it. TRBV12-2 is reported as a pseudogene. The CDR3 contains 14 residues. Written as DNA, the CDR3 is TGTGCAAGTCGCCCGACAGACCTGCGGACTGAAGCTTTCTTT. Translated, it gives CASRPTDLRTEAFF.

This clonotype has a count of ten or more. This rearrangement joins TRBV28 to TRBJ2-4, with a weak D call TRBD2 (5 bases). CDR1 is MDHEN and CDR2 is SYDVKM in the germline V gene. This CDR3 has 18 amino acids. The V gene lost 6 bases and the J gene lost 1 base, with 22 bases spanning the gap. The CDR3 nucleotides are TGTGCCAGCAGGCTAGGCGGTTCGCTAGCACTGGCCAAAAACATTCAGTACTTC. It encodes CASRLGGSLALAKNIQYF.

Only a few counts were recorded for this clonotype. J is TRBJ2-2 and V is TRBV14; D is unresolved. V dropped 1 base and J dropped 7 bases, with 10 bases sitting between them. The CDR3 consists of 14 residues. In germline, CDR1 is SGHDN, CDR2 FVKESK. CDR3 in amino acids: CASSQATGVGELFF. CDR3 DNA sequence: TGTGCCAGCAGCCAAGCAACTGGGGTCGGGGAGCTGTTTTTT.

This clonotype was observed at least ten times. The chain has TRBV27 and TRBJ1-2; tentative D call: TRBD1 (5 bases). Germline V gene lookup returns CDR1 MNHEY and CDR2 SMNVEV (reference sequence). The CDR3 has 12 residues. V lost 8 bases and J lost 5, with 12 bases in between. The chain's CDR3 is CASGIQGYGYTF. As DNA, the CDR3 is TGTGCCAGCGGGATCCAGGGTTATGGCTACACCTTC.